This is a list of T cell receptor beta chains from one sample in a study of cytomegalovirus exposure and HLA in healthy donors. Assay: immunoSEQ multiplex PCR; the TCRdb copy retains only in-frame clones and omits some. The sample includes under 150,000 clones, approximately 77% seen only once; the top ten take 4.5% to 5%. Sample: PBMCs. All receptors derive from a woman aged 45-65 years in good health and CMV-seronegative. CDR3s include the opening cysteine and the closing phenylalanine or tryptophan. The D gene is left open where the match is weak. Clone size is given for some rows only: seen once, a few or many times, or a class if the clone is expanded.

clone size	V gene	J gene	D gene	CDR3 protein	CDR3 DNA
once	TRBV9	TRBJ1-4	-	CASSMNTGQSGEKLFF	TGTGCCAGCAGCATGAACACAGGGCAGTCTGGTGAAAAACTGTTTTTT
-	TRBV5-4	TRBJ1-6	-	CASSFGGNNSPLHF	TGCGCCAGCAGCTTTGGAGGGAATAATTCACCCCTCCACTTT
-	TRBV29-1	TRBJ2-7	-	CSVSSSATGLYEQYF	TGCAGCGTTTCCAGTTCAGCCACAGGGCTGTACGAGCAGTACTTC
-	TRBV6-5	TRBJ2-7	TRBD1	CASSRQGSYEQYF	TGTGCCAGCAGTCGACAGGGCTCCTACGAGCAGTACTTC
once	TRBV4-1	TRBJ1-5	-	CASSQAAGRNQPQHF	TGCGCCAGCAGCCAAGCCGCAGGGAGGAATCAGCCCCAGCATTTT
-	TRBV7-8	TRBJ2-7	-	CASSGTRQASSYEQYF	TGTGCCAGCAGCGGAACTCGACAGGCCAGCTCCTACGAGCAGTACTTC
-	TRBV7-2	TRBJ2-2	-	CASSSSGTYNTGELFF	TGTGCCAGCAGCTCATCCGGGACATATAACACCGGGGAGCTGTTTTTT
few	TRBV28	TRBJ1-5	-	CASSFIGRRQPQHF	TGTGCCAGCAGTTTTATAGGAAGGCGGCAGCCCCAGCATTTT
-	TRBV7-3	TRBJ1-1	-	CASSLSRNTEAFF	TGTGCCAGCAGTCTATCGAGGAACACTGAAGCTTTCTTT
few	TRBV5-4	TRBJ1-1	TRBD1	CASSPGQGGHTEAFF	TGTGCCAGCAGCCCGGGACAGGGAGGTCACACTGAAGCTTTCTTT
-	TRBV7-9	TRBJ1-1	TRBD1	CASSLFSGGHTEAFF	TGTGCCAGCAGCTTATTTTCAGGGGGTCACACTGAAGCTTTCTTT
-	TRBV19	TRBJ1-2	-	CASTTSGNQWDYGYTF	TGTGCCAGTACCACGTCGGGGAACCAGTGGGACTATGGCTACACCTTC
-	TRBV5-1	TRBJ1-2	-	CASSSRTGTPSHGYTF	TGCGCCAGCAGCTCACGGACCGGGACACCAAGCCATGGCTACACCTTC
-	TRBV28	TRBJ1-5	-	CASSRSGGYSNQPQHF	TGTGCCAGCAGTAGGTCCGGGGGATATAGCAATCAGCCCCAGCATTTT
-	TRBV9	TRBJ2-1	-	CASSVEAGNYNEQFF	TGTGCCAGCAGCGTAGAGGCAGGGAACTACAATGAGCAGTTCTTC
-	TRBV7-2	TRBJ1-1	-	CASSLSAGAFGTEAFF	TGTGCCAGCAGCTTATCGGCGGGGGCGTTTGGGACTGAAGCTTTCTTT
-	TRBV6-1	TRBJ1-5	-	CASEGGSLQPQHF	TGTGCCAGCGAAGGAGGGAGTTTACAGCCCCAGCATTTT
-	TRBV7-3	TRBJ2-1	TRBD2	CASSSGLVPSEQFF	TGTGCCAGCAGCTCGGGACTAGTGCCCAGTGAGCAGTTCTTC
-	TRBV30	TRBJ2-2	-	CAWSATPNTGELFF	TGTGCCTGGAGTGCGACTCCGAACACCGGGGAGCTGTTTTTT
few	TRBV14	TRBJ2-3	-	CASSPTGPDTQYF	TGTGCCAGCAGCCCTACAGGGCCAGATACGCAGTATTTT
few	TRBV6-5	TRBJ2-3	-	CASSSVDTQYF	TGTGCCAGCAGTTCCGTTGATACGCAGTATTTT
-	TRBV6-1	TRBJ1-1	-	CAGRNGQGTDTEAFF	TGTGCCGGTCGGAATGGGCAGGGAACCGACACTGAAGCTTTCTTT
once	TRBV7-8	TRBJ2-2	-	CASSSTVNTGELFF	TGTGCCAGCAGCTCCACAGTGAACACCGGGGAGCTGTTTTTT
-	TRBV5-1	TRBJ2-5	TRBD2	CASSPRLSGGPRAQYF	TGCGCCAGCAGCCCCCGACTAAGCGGGGGGCCTAGGGCCCAGTACTTC
-	TRBV4-1	TRBJ2-7	TRBD1	CASSQPTGGKAYEQYF	TGCGCCAGCAGCCAACCTACAGGGGGCAAGGCCTACGAGCAGTACTTC
-	TRBV28	TRBJ2-1	TRBD2	CASSSGTSGGSSYNEQFF	TGTGCCAGCAGTTCAGGGACTAGCGGGGGTAGCTCCTACAATGAGCAGTTCTTC
-	TRBV7-3	TRBJ2-2	TRBD1	CASSSWTGGAGELFF	TGTGCCAGCAGCTCCTGGACAGGGGGGGCCGGGGAGCTGTTTTTT
-	TRBV15	TRBJ1-5	-	CATSTAFNQPQHF	TGTGCCACCAGCACAGCGTTTAATCAGCCCCAGCATTTT
-	TRBV7-6	TRBJ2-7	-	CASSPRETYEQYF	TGTGCCAGCAGCCCCCGGGAAACCTACGAGCAGTACTTC
-	TRBV25-1	TRBJ1-4	-	CASSEYSEKLFF	TGTGCCAGCAGTGAATATAGCGAAAAACTGTTTTTT
-	TRBV5-1	TRBJ2-7	-	CASSLAIGGLYEQYF	TGCGCCAGCAGCTTGGCTATCGGGGGGCTGTACGAGCAGTACTTC
few	TRBV25-1	TRBJ2-7	-	CASSEVGQTYEQYF	TGTGCCAGCAGTGAGGTCGGACAGACCTACGAGCAGTACTTC
-	TRBV4-2	TRBJ2-2	-	CASSQDLSQGTGELFF	TGTGCCAGCAGCCAAGATCTTAGCCAGGGAACCGGGGAGCTGTTTTTT
-	TRBV7-2	TRBJ1-1	-	CASSLDAGMDTEAFF	TGTGCCAGCAGCTTAGATGCGGGGATGGACACTGAAGCTTTCTTT
few	TRBV5-4	TRBJ1-1	-	CASSLEGTHAEAFF	TGTGCCAGCAGCTTAGAAGGGACTCACGCTGAAGCTTTCTTT
-	TRBV6-5	TRBJ1-2	-	CASGGFEAPYGYTF	TGTGCCAGCGGGGGGTTCGAAGCCCCCTATGGCTACACCTTC
-	TRBV27	TRBJ1-1	-	CASSPAYRNTEAFF	TGTGCCAGCAGTCCAGCCTACAGGAACACTGAAGCTTTCTTT
-	TRBV2	TRBJ1-5	-	CASSSWTASNQPQHF	TGTGCCAGCAGTTCCTGGACAGCCAGCAATCAGCCCCAGCATTTT
-	TRBV19	TRBJ2-3	-	CASSTSGHRTDTQYF	TGTGCCAGTAGTACTTCGGGACACCGCACAGATACGCAGTATTTT
-	TRBV7-2	TRBJ2-5	TRBD1	CASSLDSTGGAETQYF	TGTGCCAGCAGCTTAGATTCGACAGGGGGCGCGGAGACCCAGTACTTC
-	TRBV6-5	TRBJ2-7	TRBD2	CASSLAGGTQYF	TGTGCCAGCAGTCTAGCGGGGGGTACCCAGTACTTC
-	TRBV6-5	TRBJ2-2	TRBD1	CASRSPTGATGELFF	TGTGCCAGCAGATCACCCACAGGGGCCACCGGGGAGCTGTTTTTT
-	TRBV10-3	TRBJ2-7	-	CAPPSYEQYF	TGTGCCCCCCCGAGCTACGAGCAGTACTTC
-	TRBV15	TRBJ2-5	-	CATSSVEEEETQYF	TGTGCCACCAGCAGTGTAGAGGAGGAAGAGACCCAGTACTTC
-	TRBV5-6	TRBJ2-1	-	CASSPRLEAYNEQFF	TGTGCCAGCAGCCCGCGGCTAGAGGCCTACAATGAGCAGTTCTTC
-	TRBV6-5	TRBJ2-5	TRBD1	CASSLQGTSQTQYF	TGTGCCAGCAGTTTACAGGGGACGTCGCAGACCCAGTACTTC
-	TRBV4-3	TRBJ2-3	TRBD2	CASSQGLAGRTDTQYF	TGCGCCAGCAGCCAAGGACTAGCGGGCCGCACAGATACGCAGTATTTT
-	TRBV7-9	TRBJ2-1	TRBD2	CASSLGLAGATNEQFF	TGTGCCAGCAGCTTAGGCCTAGCGGGGGCTACCAATGAGCAGTTCTTC
-	TRBV12-5	TRBJ2-7	TRBD1	CASGLVGGQKNYEQYF	TGTGCTAGTGGTTTGGTAGGGGGCCAAAAAAACTACGAGCAGTACTTC
-	TRBV5-4	TRBJ2-3	-	CASSFGLTSTDTQYF	TGTGCCAGCAGCTTCGGACTAACCAGCACAGATACGCAGTATTTT
-	TRBV10-3	TRBJ1-1	-	CAITVGGRLSYTEAFF	TGTGCCATCACGGTCGGGGGGAGGTTGTCTTACACTGAAGCTTTCTTT
-	TRBV30	TRBJ2-7	-	CAWSVETGVSYEQYF	TGTGCCTGGAGTGTTGAGACAGGCGTCTCCTACGAGCAGTACTTC
once	TRBV7-9	TRBJ2-3	-	CASSPGLSTDTQYF	TGTGCCAGCAGCCCGGGACTTTCCACAGATACGCAGTATTTT
-	TRBV6-6	TRBJ2-7	-	CASSYHLLEQYF	TGTGCCAGCAGTTATCATCTACTCGAGCAGTACTTC
-	TRBV5-1	TRBJ2-5	-	CASSLALAGREQYF	TGCGCCAGCAGCTTGGCGCTCGCAGGGCGAGAGCAGTACTTC